This TCR beta chain was captured in a study of response to subunit inactivated influenza vaccine. Trimming took 6 bases from V and 4 from J, leaving 15 bases between them. The length of the CDR3 is 14 residues. The V gene's germline CDR1 is MNHEY and CDR2 SMNVEV (reference sequence). TCRdb re-called the RT-PCR reads through MiXCR, storing one row per CDR3 protein. Of about half a million distinct CDR3 sequences detected, approximately 24% appear once; the ten largest clones hold around 1.8%. Sequenced here: CD4+ T cells sorted from PBMCs, sampled more than 4 days after vaccination. The receptor's source is a man aged 45-60 years who received an inactivated influenza vaccine. The V gene is TRBV27, the J gene TRBJ1-1; no firm D call. The chain's CDR3 is CASSRNQASTEAFF. The CDR3 DNA sequence: TGTGCCAGCAGCCGCAATCAGGCGAGCACTGAAGCTTTCTTT.